The 32 T cell receptor beta chains given below trace back to one sample, sequenced in a study of Graves' ophthalmopathy and Graves' hyperthyroidism. Researchers took RNA transcripts and amplified TCR beta CDR3 regions from them. A first-round RT-PCR used HTBI primers, followed by a second-round multiplex PCR. TCRdb redid the calling of the multiplex PCR reads with MiXCR, one entry per CDR3 protein. The data hold around 670,000 distinct CDR3 sequences, with around 40% observed a single time. Material: peripheral blood. These receptors were taken from an adult man with Graves' ophthalmopathy.

This clonotype was observed many times. J is TRBJ1-3 and V is TRBV29-1; D perhaps matches TRBD1 (5 bases). V was clipped by 4 bases and J by 6 bases, with 10 bases between them. The CDR3 sequence is 12 residues long. Germline V lookup: CDR1 SQVTM, CDR2 ANQGSEA. CDR3 nucleotides: TGCAGCGTTGCGGGGCGCGAAAACACCATATATTTT. As protein: CSVAGRENTIYF.

This clonotype was picked up many times. This chain connects TRBV10-3 to TRBJ1-5; the D gene is possibly TRBD1 (6 bases). Trimming shortened V by 5 bases and J by 0 bases, and 11 bases separated the two germline ends. CDR1 is ENHRY and CDR2 is SYGVKD in the germline V gene. The CDR3 has 15 amino acids. CDR3 nucleotide sequence: TGTGCCATCAGTCCACAGGGCCCTAGCAATCAGCCCCAGCATTTT. This gives the protein CAISPQGPSNQPQHF.

This clonotype was detected only a few times. The J gene is TRBJ2-5, the V gene TRBV20-1, with 10 bases that match TRBD1. Trimming cost V 6 bases and J 5 bases; bases outside gene matches: 24. The CDR3 length is 19 residues. The germline CDR1 and CDR2 sequences are DFQATT and SNEGSKA (reference sequence). Written as DNA, the CDR3 is TGCAGTGCGCTAAACCTCGTGGGACAGGGGACGAACTTAGGGGAGACCCAGTACTTC. This gives the protein CSALNLVGQGTNLGETQYF.

The chain is built from TRBV9 and TRBJ1-1; 9 bases match TRBD1. V dropped 6 bases and J dropped 5; count of bases not matched to a gene: 5. Germline V gives CDR1 SGDLS, CDR2 YYNGEE. The CDR3 covers 13 residues. CDR3 nucleotide sequence: TGTGCCAGCAAATCGGACAGGGGTACTGAAGCTTTCTTT. The encoded protein is CASKSDRGTEAFF.

V and J are TRBV2 and TRBJ1-2; TRBD1 is a possible D gene (5 bases). Per germline, CDR1 SNHLY and CDR2 FYNNEI. This CDR3 has 15 residues. With 5 bases removed from V and 3 bases from J, the gap between germline ends came to 16 bases. The DNA for the CDR3 is TGTGCCAGCAGTCCCGAAGGGGCGTTATACTATGGCTACACCTTC. Translating it yields CASSPEGALYYGYTF.

On this clonotype itself: A much more abundant neighbour one base away suggests this may be a read error. The genes are TRBV9 and TRBJ2-5, with D perhaps TRBD2 (6 bases). This CDR3 region has 13 residues. The germline CDR1 and CDR2 sequences are SGDLS and YYNGEE. The CDR3 loop reads CTSSVAVQETQYF. The CDR3 region has the DNA TGTACCAGCAGCGTAGCGGTACAAGAGACCCAGTACTTC.

The rearrangement joins TRBV10-3 to TRBJ1-1, with D hard to call. The CDR3 contains 13 residues. Germline V CDR1 and CDR2: ENHRY, SYGVKD. V lost 7 bases and J 0 bases, leaving 9 bases between the germline ends. The CDR3 region has the DNA TGTGCCATCAATTCGGACGTGAACACTGAAGCTTTCTTT. Protein sequence: CAINSDVNTEAFF.

The V and J genes are TRBV12-3 or TRBV12-4 and TRBJ2-5; D unclear. The CDR3 runs 13 residues. Between the trimmed V and J ends, which lost 1 base and 5 bases, there was a span of 8 bases. CDR3 DNA: TGTGCCAGCAGTTTAGTAGGGCCGGAGACCCAGTACTTC. This gives the protein CASSLVGPETQYF.

A single count supports this clonotype. The rearrangement joins TRBV29-1 to TRBJ1-1, with D tentatively TRBD1 (5 bases). The germline CDR1 and CDR2 sequences are SQVTM and ANQGSEA. The CDR3 extends over 15 amino acids. Trimming removed 7 bases from V and 7 bases from J, with 25 bases in between. The CDR3 DNA reads as TGCAGCGCTACCGGGACCGGGGAGATTGTGAGTGAAGCTTTCTTT. Translation gives CSATGTGEIVSEAFF. Variable domain in full (rest from reference TRBV29-1 and TRBJ1-1): SAVISQKPSRDICQRGTSLTIQCQVDSQVTMMFWYRQQPGQSLTLIATANQGSEATYESGFVIDKFPISRPNLTFSTLTVSNMSPEDSSIYLCSATGTGEIVSEAFFGQGTRLTVV.

This clonotype was picked up many times. V gene TRBV2 combines with J gene TRBJ1-2, with 8 bases fitting TRBD1. Germline V CDR1 and CDR2: SNHLY, FYNNEI. The CDR3 is 13 residues long. After removal of 6 bases from V and 7 bases from J, the junction contained 7 bases not matched to a gene. CDR3 in amino acids: CASSHGQGLGYTF. In nucleotides, the CDR3 is TGTGCCAGCAGCCACGGACAGGGTCTTGGCTACACCTTC. The full variable domain, with the rest looked up from reference TRBV2 and TRBJ1-2, is EPEVTQTPSHQVTQMGQEVILRCVPISNHLYFYWYRQILGQKVEFLVSFYNNEISEKSEIFDDQFSVERPDGSNFTLKIRSTKLEDSAMYFCASSHGQGLGYTFGSGTRLTVV.

The V call is TRBV7-2, the J call TRBJ1-4, with 7 bases aligning to TRBD1. Germline loops: CDR1 SGHTA, CDR2 FQGNSA. This CDR3 region has 13 residues. Trimming took 6 bases from V and 6 from J; bases not matched to a gene: 4. The CDR3, as DNA: TGTGCCAGCAGTTCGCAGGGGGATGAAAAACTGTTTTTT. Translating gives CASSSQGDEKLFF.

This clonotype was seen many times. The J gene is TRBJ1-2, the V gene TRBV25-1, with D unresolved. The CDR3 contains 14 residues. Germline CDR1 MGHDK, CDR2 SYGVNS. Between the trimmed V and J ends, which lost 0 bases and 7 bases, there was a span of 12 bases. The CDR3: CASSEYRESGGYTF. Here the CDR3 DNA reads TGTGCCAGCAGTGAATATCGCGAGTCGGGTGGCTACACCTTC.

The gene calls are TRBV15 and TRBJ1-4; 10 nucleotides match TRBD1. V shed 4 bases, J shed 7 bases, and the junction held 9 bases outside the gene matches. This CDR3 spans 16 amino acids. In germline, CDR1 is LNHNV, CDR2 YYDKDF (reference sequence). CDR3 residues: CATSTRDRGRSEKLFF. For the CDR3, the DNA is TGTGCCACCAGCACTCGAGACAGGGGGCGAAGTGAAAAACTGTTTTTT.

The rearrangement uses TRBV15 and TRBJ2-5; no firm D call. V was clipped by 0 bases and J by 5 bases, with 13 bases between them. CDR3 size: 15 residues. Germline CDR1 is LNHNV and CDR2 is YYDKDF (reference sequence). CDR3 sequence (DNA): TGTGCCACCAGCAGAGATCTTCAGACCGGGGAGACCCAGTACTTC. This codes for CATSRDLQTGETQYF.

At least ten counts were recorded for this clonotype. The V call is TRBV2, the J call TRBJ1-3, with 8 positions matching TRBD1. This CDR3 has 15 amino acids. The V gene end was trimmed by 5 bases and the J gene end by 2 bases; junction bases not matched to a gene: 5. Germline CDR1 and CDR2: SNHLY and FYNNEI. CDR3 sequence reads: CASSLGQGPGNTIYF. The DNA for the CDR3 is TGTGCCAGCAGTCTAGGACAGGGACCTGGAAACACCATATATTTT.

This chain uses TRBV4-2 with TRBJ1-1; 7 bases line up with TRBD1. V lost 0 bases to trimming and J lost 10 bases; unmatched junction nucleotides: 5. The CDR3 consists of 13 residues. From germline, CDR1 is LGHNA and CDR2 YNFKEQ. CDR3 sequence (DNA): TGTGCCAGCAGCCAAGATAGAGGGGGCACAGCTTTCTTT. Protein product: CASSQDRGGTAFF.

There are a few counts of this clonotype. This chain links TRBV13 with TRBJ2-7, with 8 nucleotides matching TRBD2. The length of the CDR3 is 15 residues. The V segment lost 5 bases and the J segment 4 bases; nucleotides outside the gene matches: 10. CDR1 and CDR2 (germline): PRHDT, FYEKMQ (reference sequence). The CDR3, as DNA: TGTGCCAGCAGCCAAGTTTCCGGCGGGGGGTACGAGCAGTACTTC. Protein sequence: CASSQVSGGGYEQYF.

This clonotype was detected only a few times. The gene calls are TRBV20-1 and TRBJ1-6; the D gene is possibly TRBD1 (6 bases). The CDR3 is made up of 18 amino acids. The V and J ends lost 0 bases and 0 bases respectively, with 15 bases between them. The V gene's germline CDR1 is DFQATT and CDR2 SNEGSKA (reference sequence). DNA for the CDR3: TGCAGTGCTAGAGATCACAGGGTCCGGAGCTCCTATAATTCACCCCTCCACTTT. Protein product: CSARDHRVRSSYNSPLHF.

This clonotype was seen at least ten times. The chain uses TRBV2 and TRBJ1-2; D gene uncertain. V was clipped by 6 bases and J by 5 bases, with 10 bases between them. The CDR3 runs to 12 residues. Germline V lookup: CDR1 SNHLY, CDR2 FYNNEI. CDR3 region: CASREIGYGYTF. The CDR3 DNA sequence: TGTGCCAGCAGAGAAATAGGTTATGGCTACACCTTC. Drawing the rest from reference TRBV2 and TRBJ1-2, the complete variable domain is EPEVTQTPSHQVTQMGQEVILRCVPISNHLYFYWYRQILGQKVEFLVSFYNNEISEKSEIFDDQFSVERPDGSNFTLKIRSTKLEDSAMYFCASREIGYGYTFGSGTRLTVV.

This clonotype was counted ten times or more. This chain uses TRBV10-3 with TRBJ2-7; 7 bases fit TRBD1. Germline CDR1 ENHRY, CDR2 SYGVKD. The junction had 9 bases not matched to a gene; V was cut back by 10 bases and J by 3 bases. The CDR3 has 13 residues. The CDR3 bases are TGTGCCACGAAGACAGGGAGCCACTACGAGCAGTACTTC. Residues: CATKTGSHYEQYF.

In this sample, this clonotype turned up a few times. This could be a read error, since a much larger clone is one nucleotide away. This sequence joins TRBV10-3 and TRBJ1-5; D remains unclear. The CDR3 contains 13 residues. CDR1 ENHRY and CDR2 SYGVKD come from the germline V gene. The CDR3 bases are TGTGCCAGCAGTGACTTACTGGATCAGCCCCAGCATTTT. Translation: CASSDLLDQPQHF.

A remark on this clonotype: Compared with germline, one end of the junction differs, possibly owing to a read error. This chain uses TRBV19 with TRBJ2-2; D is possibly TRBD1 or TRBD2 (5 bases each). This CDR3 spans 15 amino acids. Germline values: CDR1 LNHDA, CDR2 SQIVND (reference sequence). In DNA, the CDR3 is TGTGCCAGTAGTACTACCCACTCGGGGACCGAGGAGCTGTTTTTT. It codes for CASSTTHSGTEELFF.

The chain links TRBV20-1 to TRBJ1-5; D unresolved. The CDR3 is made up of 15 amino acids. V lost 3 bases to trimming and J lost 0 bases, with 12 bases between them. CDR1 is DFQATT, CDR2 SNEGSKA, per germline (reference sequence). The CDR3 DNA reads TGCAGTGCTAGGCCCGGTCTACATAGCAATCAGCCCCAGCATTTT. Translated: CSARPGLHSNQPQHF.

The chain employs TRBV7-9 and TRBJ2-7, with 8 bases matching TRBD1. Trimming at V came to 3 bases and at J to 0 bases, leaving 4 bases not matched to a gene. From germline, CDR1 is SEHNR and CDR2 FQNEAQ (reference sequence). This CDR3 spans 15 amino acids. CDR3 bases: TGTGCCAGCAGCTTGGGGGACAGGAGCTCCTACGAGCAGTACTTC. The encoded protein is CASSLGDRSSYEQYF.

The gene calls are TRBV11-2 and TRBJ1-2; TRBD1 aligns across 7 bases. In germline, CDR1 is SGHAT, CDR2 FQNNGV. The V and J ends lost 5 bases and 5 bases, in that order; junction bases with no gene match: 17. The CDR3 has 17 residues. CDR3 nucleotides: TGTGCCAGCAGCCTGACTGGGGATGGCAGGGGGGTTTATGGCTACACCTTC. The encoded protein is CASSLTGDGRGVYGYTF.

At least ten counts were recorded for this clonotype. This chain connects TRBV15 to TRBJ2-5; D is undetermined. The CDR3 consists of 14 residues. Germline CDR1 reads LNHNV; CDR2 reads YYDKDF (reference sequence). V dropped 6 bases and J dropped 2 bases, with 13 bases sitting between them. CDR3 amino acids: CATSQARNQETQYF. CDR3 DNA sequence: TGTGCCACCAGTCAGGCTCGGAATCAAGAGACCCAGTACTTC. Combining the CDR3 with reference TRBV15 and TRBJ2-5 gives the whole variable domain DAMVIQNPRYQVTQFGKPVTLSCSQTLNHNVMYWYQQKSSQAPKLLFHYYDKDFNNEADTPDNFQSRRPNTSFCFLDIRSPGLGDTAMYLCATSQARNQETQYFGPGTRLLVL.

The chain couples TRBV11-3 to TRBJ2-7; possibly TRBD1 for D (6 bases). In germline, CDR1 is SGHNT, CDR2 YENEEA. The CDR3 totals 13 residues. With 5 bases removed from V and 4 bases from J, the gap between germline ends came to 12 bases. The CDR3 region has the DNA TGTGCCAGCAGCGGAGATCAGGGGTACGAGCAGTACTTC. Its translation: CASSGDQGYEQYF.

The V call is TRBV2, the J call TRBJ1-2; tentatively, D is TRBD1 (6 bases). V gave up 4 bases and J gave up 6 bases, with 12 bases separating them. This CDR3 spans 13 amino acids. Germline lookup yields CDR1 SNHLY and CDR2 FYNNEI. The CDR3 coding sequence is TGTGCCAGCAGTGGTGACACAGGGAATGGCTACACCTTC. Amino acid sequence: CASSGDTGNGYTF.

This sequence joins TRBV7-9 and TRBJ2-6, with 12 bases aligning to TRBD1. V trimming: 5 bases; J trimming: 3 bases; junction bases outside the gene matches: 5. This CDR3 has 17 amino acids. The germline gives CDR1 SEHNR, CDR2 FQNEAQ (reference sequence). The CDR3 is CASSPGQGASGANVLTF. For the CDR3, the DNA is TGTGCCAGCAGCCCGGGACAGGGGGCGAGTGGGGCCAACGTCCTGACTTTC.

V usage is TRBV29-1 and J usage is TRBJ2-3, with D possibly matching TRBD2 (6 bases). V shed 4 bases and J shed 2 bases, with 16 bases lying between them. This CDR3 spans 15 amino acids. Looked up from germline, CDR1 is SQVTM and CDR2 is ANQGSEA. This CDR3 is CSVGGVDWDTDTQYF. The CDR3 nucleotides read TGCAGCGTTGGGGGGGTAGACTGGGACACAGATACGCAGTATTTT.

This clonotype was found many times. The chain links TRBV7-9 to TRBJ2-5, with 11 bases fitting TRBD1. Germline V gene data show CDR1 as SEHNR and CDR2 as FQNEAQ (reference sequence). V shed 5 bases, J shed 5 bases, and the junction held 10 bases outside the gene matches. CDR3 length: 16 amino acids. The CDR3 nucleotides read TGTGCCAGCAGCCAGCTCCGGACAGGGGGCTTGGAGACCCAGTACTTC. Protein product: CASSQLRTGGLETQYF.

In DNA form, the CDR3 reads TGTGCCAGCAGCCCAGGCAGGCCTAGCGGGGAGGAGACCCAGTACTTC. The encoded protein is CASSPGRPSGEETQYF. The chain uses TRBV7-9 and TRBJ2-5; the match to TRBD2 covers 9 bases. Germline V gene data show CDR1 as SEHNR and CDR2 as FQNEAQ (reference sequence). Unmatched junction bases numbered 12, after V lost 5 bases and J lost 5 bases. The CDR3 is made up of 16 amino acids.